This T cell receptor (beta chain) was found in a study of T cell changes during pregnancy in multiple sclerosis. This CDR3 is built from 14 residues. The V and J ends lost 5 bases and 0 bases respectively, with 10 bases between them. Germline-derived CDR1 and CDR2 are SGHTA and FQGNSA. Clones were read by immunoSEQ multiplex PCR, and TCRdb kept only the in-frame ones, dropping some. Among tens of thousands of clones listed, over 85% were seen once. The chain recombines TRBV7-2 with TRBJ1-2; D might be TRBD1 (6 bases). The sequence derives from a female donor with multiple sclerosis, enrolled in a pregnancy study. The source was peripheral blood, collected in the second trimester of pregnancy. The CDR3 region has the DNA TGTGCCAGCAGCCTGGACAGATCTAACTATGGCTACACCTTC. This sequence encodes CASSLDRSNYGYTF.